This T cell receptor beta chain came from a study of long-term antiretroviral therapy in people with HIV. Survey-level immunoSEQ v3.0 assays were run. The method was immunoSEQ multiplex PCR; TCRdb's version includes in-frame clones alone and lacks a portion of them. Of about 17,000 clones in the sample, 75% to 85% are singletons; the top ten hold approximately 4.2%. The content of samples before DNA extraction was roughly 0.95-10 million cryopreserved PBMC. The source material was unsorted PBMCs, sampled 0.1 years before starting antiretroviral therapy. This sequence originates from a man in his late teens or twenties with HIV.

The CDR3 DNA is TGTGCCAGCAGTTGGGACAGGCTGAGTGCCGGGGAGCTGTTTTTT. As protein: CASSWDRLSAGELFF. The rearrangement uses TRBV27 and TRBJ2-2; 8 bases fit TRBD1. Trimming took 4 bases from V and 6 from J; bases not matched to a gene: 7. The length of the CDR3 is 15 residues. Germline V gene data show CDR1 as MNHEY and CDR2 as SMNVEV (reference sequence).